The 21 T cell receptor beta chains presented below share a single source sample, sequenced in a study of blood T cell repertoires in COVID-19. Method: immunoSEQ multiplex PCR; TCRdb's copy keeps in-frame clones and lacks some. The table records about 250,000 clones, around nine tenths of them present only once. The specimen sequenced was peripheral blood. The receptors here all came from a woman aged 55-69 years who had recovered from COVID-19.

This rearrangement joins TRBV10-2 to TRBJ2-3, with 7 bases fitting TRBD2. This CDR3 is built from 15 residues. With V trimmed by 6 bases and J by 5 bases, 11 bases remained unmatched. CDR1 is WSHSY, CDR2 SAAADI, per germline. The CDR3 DNA is TGCGCCAGCAGACCCCAGGGCGGGGGACTAGATACGCAGTATTTT. Encoded protein: CASRPQGGGLDTQYF.

The gene calls are TRBV9 and TRBJ1-5; no reliable D call. From germline, CDR1 is SGDLS and CDR2 YYNGEE. The CDR3 length is 14 residues. V lost 0 bases, J lost 2 bases, and 6 bases lay in between. The CDR3 sequence is CASSVEARNQPQHF. The DNA of the CDR3 is TGTGCCAGCAGCGTAGAAGCGCGCAATCAGCCCCAGCATTTT.

The V call is TRBV2, the J call TRBJ1-5; 9 nucleotides align to TRBD1. V lost 6 bases to trimming and J lost 3 bases; unmatched junction nucleotides: 6. Germline lookup yields CDR1 SNHLY and CDR2 FYNNEI. This CDR3 region has 15 residues. The CDR3: CASSADRGNNQPQHF. The CDR3 DNA sequence: TGTGCCAGCAGCGCTGACAGGGGGAACAATCAGCCCCAGCATTTT.

This clone appeared a single time. The V call is TRBV11-2, the J call TRBJ1-4; D remains unclear. The CDR3 covers 15 residues. Germline V CDR1 and CDR2: SGHAT, FQNNGV. Trimming removed 0 bases at V and 4 bases at J, with 9 bases between. As DNA, the CDR3 is TGTGCCAGCAGCTTAGAGCGGGCGTTTAATGAAAAACTGTTTTTT. It codes for CASSLERAFNEKLFF.

The chain is built from TRBV5-5 and TRBJ2-7; D is perhaps TRBD2 (6 bases). This CDR3 has 12 amino acids. The germline gives CDR1 SGHKS, CDR2 YYEKEE (reference sequence). The germline V and J ends were trimmed by 5 bases and 1 base, with 7 bases remaining between them. The chain's CDR3 is CASRGGSYEQYF. The CDR3 nucleotides are TGTGCCAGCAGGGGGGGATCCTACGAGCAGTACTTC. Supplemented by reference TRBV5-5 and TRBJ2-7, the full variable domain reads DAGVTQSPTHLIKTRGQQVTLRCSPISGHKSVSWYQQVLGQGPQFIFQYYEKEERGRGNFPDRFSARQFPNYSSELNVNALLLGDSALYLCASRGGSYEQYFGPGTRLTVT.

The gene calls are TRBV11-1 and TRBJ2-2; TRBD2 aligns across 7 bases. In germline, CDR1 is SGHAT, CDR2 FQDESV (reference sequence). V was clipped by 6 bases and J by 5 bases; unmatched bases: 12. The CDR3 loop spans 16 amino acids. CDR3 nucleotide sequence: TGTGCCAGCAGACCCACTAGCGAAAGAGGAACCGGGGAGCTGTTTTTT. It translates to CASRPTSERGTGELFF.

This chain links TRBV11-3 with TRBJ1-1, with 9 bases aligning to TRBD1. Trimming at V came to 1 base and at J to 5 bases, leaving 5 bases not matched to a gene. Germline CDR1 and CDR2: SGHNT and YENEEA. The CDR3 sequence is 15 residues long. The CDR3: CASSLGTGEDTEAFF. The CDR3 nucleotides are TGTGCCAGCAGCTTAGGGACAGGGGAGGATACTGAAGCTTTCTTT. The full variable domain, with the rest looked up from reference TRBV11-3 and TRBJ1-1, is EAGVVQSPRYKIIEKKQPVAFWCNPISGHNTLYWYLQNLGQGPELLIRYENEEAVDDSQLPKDRFSAERLKGVDSTLKIQPAELGDSAVYLCASSLGTGEDTEAFFGQGTRLTVV.

In this sample, this clone turned up once. The gene calls are TRBV2 and TRBJ2-3; D not certain. The CDR3 is 14 residues long. CDR1 and CDR2 (germline): SNHLY, FYNNEI. Between the trimmed V and J ends, which lost 5 bases and 0 bases, there was a span of 9 bases. The CDR3 DNA reads as TGTGCCAGCAGTCCTCAAACTAGCACAGATACGCAGTATTTT. Residues: CASSPQTSTDTQYF.

This clone showed up just a few times. Distinct nucleotide sequences in the sample also encode this CDR3. CDR3 amino acids: CASSSGGETQYF. Written as DNA, the CDR3 is TGTGCCAGCAGTTCCGGGGGGGAGACCCAGTACTTC. The chain combines TRBV6-2 or TRBV6-3 with TRBJ2-5, with 7 positions matching TRBD2. With 4 bases clipped from V and 5 bases from J, the junction kept 1 base outside the gene matches. The V gene's germline CDR1 is MNHEY and CDR2 SVGEGT. The CDR3 extends over 12 amino acids.

The chain is built from TRBV4-1 and TRBJ1-3; TRBD1 aligns across 7 bases. The germline V gene encodes CDR1 MGHRA and CDR2 YSYEKL. The CDR3 consists of 15 residues. V was pared by 2 bases and J by 6 bases, with 7 bases of the junction left unmatched. The CDR3 is CASSQTSGQPNTIYF. As DNA, the CDR3 is TGCGCCAGCAGCCAAACCTCGGGACAGCCAAACACCATATATTTT.

The gene calls are TRBV27 and TRBJ1-1, with 9 nucleotides matching TRBD1. The length of the CDR3 is 16 residues. The junction had 14 bases not matched to a gene; V was cut back by 10 bases and J by 2 bases. Germline loops: CDR1 MNHEY, CDR2 SMNVEV (reference sequence). The CDR3 sequence is CATLGAPGQGNTEAFF. CDR3 DNA sequence: TGTGCCACCCTTGGGGCCCCGGGACAGGGAAACACTGAAGCTTTCTTT.

This clone was seen only once. The rearrangement links TRBV6-5 to TRBJ2-2; 7 bases are shared with TRBD2. With 1 base clipped from V and 15 bases from J, the junction kept 11 bases outside the gene matches. The CDR3 consists of 14 residues. The germline V gene encodes CDR1 MNHEY and CDR2 SVGAGI. The CDR3 loop reads CASSYYWGAGRVFF. The DNA of the CDR3 is TGTGCCAGCAGTTACTATTGGGGTGCAGGGAGGGTGTTTTTT.

The rearrangement uses TRBV19 and TRBJ1-5; TRBD1 agrees at 7 bases. CDR1 and CDR2 from the germline V gene are LNHDA and SQIVND (reference sequence). The CDR3 covers 15 residues. Unmatched junction bases numbered 7, after V lost 5 bases and J lost 3 bases. The CDR3 is CASSGGTAFNQPQHF. The CDR3 DNA reads TGTGCCAGTAGTGGGGGGACAGCATTCAATCAGCCCCAGCATTTT.

This chain links TRBV4-2 with TRBJ2-4; 8 bases line up with TRBD2. From germline, CDR1 is LGHNA and CDR2 YNFKEQ. V was pared by 1 base and J by 0 bases, with 8 bases of the junction left unmatched. CDR3 size: 18 residues. The DNA of the CDR3 is TGTGCCAGCAGCCAAGGAGGGGTAGCGGGGTTAGCCAAAAACATTCAGTACTTC. Translated: CASSQGGVAGLAKNIQYF.

The chain has TRBV28 and TRBJ2-3; 12 nucleotides match TRBD2. This CDR3 spans 18 amino acids. V lost 2 bases to trimming and J lost 6 bases; unmatched junction nucleotides: 12. Germline V CDR1 and CDR2: MDHEN, SYDVKM. The DNA for the CDR3 is TGTGCCAGCAGTTTAAGGCTAGCGGGGGGGGCACGGAGGGATACGCAGTATTTT. This codes for CASSLRLAGGARRDTQYF.

This chain uses TRBV21-1 with TRBJ1-1. TRBV21-1 is a pseudogene segment. The CDR3 totals 15 residues. The DNA for the CDR3 is TGTGCCAGCAGCAAAGTAGGGGAGGAGGGCACTGAAGCTTTCTTT. Its protein is CASSKVGEEGTEAFF.

This clone was recorded only once. The chain combines TRBV18 with TRBJ1-1; 8 bases align to TRBD1. Germline V CDR1 and CDR2: KGHSH, LQKENI. The CDR3 consists of 15 residues. J lost 2 bases, V lost 3 bases, and 5 bases had no gene match. DNA of the CDR3: TGTGCCAGCTCACCCCTGGGACAGGAAAACACTGAAGCTTTCTTT. Protein product: CASSPLGQENTEAFF.

The chain carries TRBV14 and TRBJ2-5; maybe TRBD1 (6 bases). With 2 bases removed from V and 4 bases from J, the gap between germline ends came to 11 bases. Germline CDR1 SGHDN, CDR2 FVKESK. This CDR3 contains 14 residues. Here the CDR3 DNA reads TGTGCCAGCAGCCAAAACTGGGGGCGAGAGACCCAGTACTTC. It is translated as CASSQNWGRETQYF. Based on the CDR3 plus reference TRBV14 and TRBJ2-5, the full variable domain is EAGVTQFPSHSVIEKGQTVTLRCDPISGHDNLYWYRRVMGKEIKFLLHFVKESKQDESGMPNNRFLAERTGGTYSTLKVQPAELEDSGVYFCASSQNWGRETQYFGPGTRLLVL.

The chain has TRBV6-5 and TRBJ2-5, with 7 bases lining up with TRBD2. CDR1 and CDR2 (germline): MNHEY, SVGAGI. The V segment lost 6 bases and the J segment 1 base; nucleotides outside the gene matches: 8. This CDR3 has 15 residues. CDR3: CASRESGAVQETQYF. The CDR3 nucleotides read TGTGCCAGCAGGGAGAGCGGGGCAGTCCAAGAGACCCAGTACTTC.

The gene calls are TRBV7-9 and TRBJ1-1, with unresolved D. CDR1 is SEHNR, CDR2 FQNEAQ, per germline (reference sequence). The V end was cut by 5 bases, the J end by 4 bases, with 11 bases between. The CDR3 is 13 amino acids. CDR3 loop: CASSRIESTEAFF. The CDR3 DNA is TGTGCCAGCAGCCGAATAGAGAGCACTGAAGCTTTCTTT.

The chain combines TRBV7-9 with TRBJ2-7, with 10 bases aligning to TRBD1. CDR3 size: 15 residues. The V segment lost 10 bases and the J segment 1 base; nucleotides outside the gene matches: 10. Germline V CDR1 and CDR2: SEHNR, FQNEAQ (reference sequence). The CDR3 bases are TGTGCCACCGAGCTTGGGGACAGGGGATCCTACGAGCAGTACTTC. Residues: CATELGDRGSYEQYF.